These 15 T cell receptor beta chains share one sample of origin, sequenced in a study of blood T cell repertoires in COVID-19. Measured with immunoSEQ multiplex PCR; TCRdb has only the in-frame clones, and not every one. The data show hundreds of thousands of clones, approximately 87% seen once. Sequencing input: peripheral blood. All receptors derive from a woman aged 60-75 years with COVID-19, enrolled during active disease.

The genes are TRBV29-1 and TRBJ1-2; 8 bases fit TRBD1. Trimming at V came to 7 bases and at J to 3 bases, leaving 7 bases not matched to a gene. In germline, CDR1 is SQVTM, CDR2 ANQGSEA. The CDR3 runs to 13 residues. CDR3 DNA sequence: TGCAGCGGTGTGGACAGGGCGCACTATGGCTACACCTTC. Its translation is CSGVDRAHYGYTF.

This clone was seen once. V gene TRBV12-3 or TRBV12-4 combines with J gene TRBJ2-5, with D unclear. V gave up 5 bases and J gave up 0 bases, with 4 bases separating them. This CDR3 has 12 residues. The CDR3 loop is CASSPYQETQYF. CDR3 sequence (DNA): TGTGCCAGCAGTCCGTACCAAGAGACCCAGTACTTC.

The gene calls are TRBV28 and TRBJ1-4; D possibly corresponds to TRBD1 (5 bases). Germline-derived CDR1 and CDR2 are MDHEN and SYDVKM. The CDR3 sequence is 12 residues long. Trimming shortened V by 10 bases and J by 4 bases, and 10 bases separated the two germline ends. For the CDR3, the DNA is TGTGCCATCGGGGGGGGTAATGAAAAACTGTTTTTT. Residues: CAIGGGNEKLFF.

This clone was seen once. CDR3 in amino acids: CASSTSSAGSTDTQYF. The CDR3 DNA sequence: TGTGCCAGCAGTACAAGTTCAGCGGGGAGCACAGATACGCAGTATTTT. The rearrangement links TRBV28 to TRBJ2-3, with TRBD2 identical over 7 bases. Trimming removed 5 bases from V and 0 bases from J; junction bases left unmatched: 8. From germline, CDR1 is MDHEN and CDR2 SYDVKM. The CDR3 spans 16 residues.

The chain links TRBV7-3 to TRBJ1-3, with D possibly TRBD1 on 6 matching bases. The ends were cut back, 5 bases at V and 0 bases at J, with 20 bases in the middle. Germline CDR1 is SGHTA and CDR2 is FQGTGA. The CDR3 is 18 residues long. CDR3 amino acids: CASSPWGGRRTSGNTIYF. CDR3 nucleotide sequence: TGTGCCAGCAGCCCTTGGGGGGGCAGAAGAACCTCTGGAAACACCATATATTTT.

The chain links TRBV10-3 to TRBJ2-1; 7 bases agree with TRBD2. Germline V CDR1 and CDR2: ENHRY, SYGVKD. The junction had 8 bases not matched to a gene; V was cut back by 0 bases and J by 3 bases. This CDR3 region has 17 residues. The DNA for the CDR3 is TGTGCCATCAGTGAGTCGCGAGGGCGGGGGAGCTACAATGAGCAGTTCTTC. This gives the protein CAISESRGRGSYNEQFF.

This clone was recorded a few times. This chain uses TRBV19 with TRBJ1-1, with 7 bases lining up with TRBD1. In germline, CDR1 is LNHDA, CDR2 SQIVND (reference sequence). The CDR3 has 12 residues. The V segment lost 8 bases and the J segment 1 base; nucleotides outside the gene matches: 1. The CDR3 bases are TGTGCCAGTGGGACAGCGAACACTGAAGCTTTCTTT. It codes for CASGTANTEAFF.

The J gene is TRBJ2-5, the V gene TRBV7-8; 13 nucleotides match TRBD2. The CDR3 length is 17 residues. Trimming cost V 5 bases and J 5 bases; bases outside gene matches: 11. Germline-derived CDR1 and CDR2 are SGHVS and FQNEAQ. The CDR3 region is CASSQKLAGGAGETQYF. The CDR3 DNA follows: TGTGCCAGCAGCCAGAAACTAGCGGGGGGGGCCGGGGAGACCCAGTACTTC.

The chain has TRBV7-2 and TRBJ2-5; a weak D match, TRBD1 (5 bases). The CDR3 spans 15 residues. Germline V gene sequence: CDR1 SGHTA, CDR2 FQGNSA. The V gene lost 5 bases and the J gene lost 4 bases, with 17 bases spanning the gap. This CDR3 reads CASSLIRQSGETQYF. CDR3 nucleotide sequence: TGTGCCAGCAGCCTTATCCGACAGTCAGGAGAGACCCAGTACTTC.

The rearrangement joins TRBV6-6 to TRBJ2-7; 10 positions match TRBD2. CDR1 and CDR2 from the germline V gene are MNHNY and SVGAGI (reference sequence). After removal of 8 bases from V and 0 bases from J, the junction contained 4 bases not matched to a gene. The CDR3 consists of 14 residues. The CDR3 loop is CASRPSGGSYEQYF. The DNA for the CDR3 is TGTGCCAGCCGACCTAGCGGGGGCTCCTACGAGCAGTACTTC.

Written as DNA, the CDR3 is TGTGCCAGCAGCTTTTCGGTGGTAGGCAGGGGCCCTAACTATGGCTACACCTTC. Encoded protein: CASSFSVVGRGPNYGYTF. The J gene is TRBJ1-2, the V gene TRBV5-6; perhaps TRBD1 as D (6 bases). Trimming removed 2 bases from V and 0 bases from J, with 20 bases in between. The CDR3 consists of 18 residues. Germline loops: CDR1 SGHDT, CDR2 YYEEEE.

This sequence joins TRBV2 and TRBJ1-4; possible D gene TRBD1, 6 bases. The CDR3 loop spans 13 amino acids. The V end was cut by 9 bases, the J end by 6 bases, with 14 bases between. CDR1 is SNHLY, CDR2 FYNNEI, per germline. This CDR3 is CASNSRGDEKLFF. CDR3 bases: TGTGCCAGTAACTCCAGGGGTGATGAAAAACTGTTTTTT.

V and J are TRBV18 and TRBJ2-2; maybe TRBD2 (6 bases). V was trimmed by 3 bases and J by 4 bases, leaving 15 bases between them. This CDR3 region has 16 residues. From germline, CDR1 is KGHSH and CDR2 LQKENI. CDR3 DNA: TGTGCCAGCTCACCGCCAGGGACTCCTGGCACCGGGGAGCTGTTTTTT. Protein: CASSPPGTPGTGELFF.

The chain combines TRBV19 with TRBJ1-2; tentatively, D is TRBD1 (6 bases). V lost 3 bases to trimming and J lost 4 bases, with 15 bases between them. This CDR3 spans 15 amino acids. Germline loops: CDR1 LNHDA, CDR2 SQIVND (reference sequence). The CDR3 protein is CASSMGGAQPYGYTF. The CDR3 DNA reads TGTGCCAGTAGTATGGGGGGGGCGCAGCCCTATGGCTACACCTTC.

This rearrangement joins TRBV5-1 to TRBJ2-1; tentative D call: TRBD2 (6 bases). The CDR3 contains 14 residues. Per germline, CDR1 SGHRS and CDR2 YFSETQ. V was clipped by 7 bases and J by 9 bases, with 20 bases between them. The DNA of the CDR3 is TGCGCCAGCGGGGCTATACGGGGGTCCGGTGAGCAGTTCTTC. It is translated as CASGAIRGSGEQFF. Combining the CDR3 with reference TRBV5-1 and TRBJ2-1 gives the whole variable domain KAGVTQTPRYLIKTRGQQVTLSCSPISGHRSVSWYQQTPGQGLQFLFEYFSETQRNKGNFPGRFSGRQFSNSRSEMNVSTLELGDSALYLCASGAIRGSGEQFFGPGTRLTVL.